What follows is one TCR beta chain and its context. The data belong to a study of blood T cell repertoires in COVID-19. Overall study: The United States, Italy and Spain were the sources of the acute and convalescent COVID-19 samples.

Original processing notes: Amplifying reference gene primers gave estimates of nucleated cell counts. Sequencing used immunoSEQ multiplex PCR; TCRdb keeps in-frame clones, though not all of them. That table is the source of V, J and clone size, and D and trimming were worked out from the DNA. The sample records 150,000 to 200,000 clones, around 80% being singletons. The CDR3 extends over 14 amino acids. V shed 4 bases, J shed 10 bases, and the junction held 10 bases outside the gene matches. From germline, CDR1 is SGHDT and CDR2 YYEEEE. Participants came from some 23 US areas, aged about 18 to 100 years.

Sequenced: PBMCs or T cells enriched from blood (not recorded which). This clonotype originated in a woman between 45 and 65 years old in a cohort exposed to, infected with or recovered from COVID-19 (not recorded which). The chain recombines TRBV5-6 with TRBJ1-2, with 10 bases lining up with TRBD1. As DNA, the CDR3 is TGTGCCAGCAGCCAGGACAGGGGGTTGTCTGACTACACCTTC. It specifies CASSQDRGLSDYTF.